This entry lists 18 T cell receptor beta chains sequenced from one sample in a study. Clones were sequenced by immunoSEQ multiplex PCR, and TCRdb holds only the in-frame ones, with some missing. Of approximately 70,000 clones in the sample, 85% to 95% were seen once. Source material: PBMCs. The receptor set was obtained from a man aged 35-49 years with rheumatoid arthritis.

The chain employs TRBV19 and TRBJ1-2; D not resolved. The V end lost 1 base, the J end lost 5 bases, and 14 bases lay between the germline ends. This CDR3 spans 15 amino acids. Per germline, CDR1 LNHDA and CDR2 SQIVND (reference sequence). The CDR3 region has the DNA TGTGCCAGTAGTATAGGATGGTCCAAGGGATATGGCTACACCTTC. This sequence encodes CASSIGWSKGYGYTF.

This rearrangement joins TRBV28 to TRBJ2-7; unclear D gene. The CDR3 totals 13 residues. Germline V gives CDR1 MDHEN, CDR2 SYDVKM. Trimming took off 3 bases at V and 5 bases at J, with 11 bases between the two ends. This chain's CDR3 is CASSFVTPHEQYF. The CDR3 region has the DNA TGTGCCAGCAGTTTTGTCACCCCCCACGAGCAGTACTTC.

This chain links TRBV30 with TRBJ2-7; TRBD1 might be the D (6 bases). CDR1 and CDR2 from the germline V gene are GTSNPN and SVGIG (reference sequence). The V end lost 3 bases, the J end lost 6 bases, and 18 bases lay between the germline ends. The CDR3 length is 14 residues. The CDR3 region is CAWRTGTLTLEQYF. CDR3 sequence (DNA): TGTGCCTGGAGAACCGGGACACTGACTCTCGAGCAGTACTTC.

The chain is built from TRBV6-5 and TRBJ1-3; TRBD1 is a possible D gene (5 bases). With 3 bases removed from V and 0 bases from J, the gap between germline ends came to 12 bases. Germline V lookup: CDR1 MNHEY, CDR2 SVGAGI. The CDR3 is made up of 16 amino acids. The CDR3 DNA is TGTGCCAGCAGTTATCAGCAGGGTTACTCTGGAAACACCATATATTTT. Translation gives CASSYQQGYSGNTIYF.

This clone was recorded only once. V is TRBV24-1 and J is TRBJ2-5; 8 bases are a match to TRBD2. The CDR3 spans 18 residues. Germline CDR1 reads KGHDR; CDR2 reads SFDVKD. The junction had 12 bases not matched to a gene; V was cut back by 4 bases and J by 0 bases. As DNA, the CDR3 is TGTGCCACCAGTGACCCCCCCCGGGCTAGCGGGTACCAAGAGACCCAGTACTTC. Its translation is CATSDPPRASGYQETQYF.

The chain carries TRBV15 and TRBJ2-6, with 9 bases identical to TRBD1. The CDR3 is 22 residues long. Germline lookup yields CDR1 LNHNV and CDR2 YYDKDF (reference sequence). The V segment lost 2 bases and the J segment 3 bases; nucleotides outside the gene matches: 20. The CDR3 loop is CATSRYSLGVPGQGFGANVLTF. The CDR3 bases are TGTGCCACCAGCAGATATTCGCTTGGGGTCCCGGGACAGGGTTTTGGGGCCAACGTCCTGACTTTC.

This rearrangement joins TRBV5-6 to TRBJ1-1, with a tentative D call TRBD1 (5 bases). The CDR3 is made up of 14 amino acids. Trimming took off 1 base at V and 1 base at J, with 8 bases between the two ends. Germline assignment: CDR1 SGHDT and CDR2 YYEEEE. In DNA, the CDR3 is TGTGCCAGCAGCTTGCGCGGGACGAACACTGAAGCTTTCTTT. Protein sequence: CASSLRGTNTEAFF.

The chain combines TRBV5-1 with TRBJ2-7; D is uncertain. This CDR3 comprises 16 residues. Germline V gene data show CDR1 as SGHRS and CDR2 as YFSETQ. The V and J ends lost 0 bases and 6 bases respectively, with 19 bases between them. Here the CDR3 DNA reads TGCGCCAGCAGCTTGGCCGGTCCCTCCCGCTCGTCCGAGCAGTACTTC. It translates to CASSLAGPSRSSEQYF.

The chain uses TRBV5-1 and TRBJ1-2; 11 nucleotides line up with TRBD1. Germline V lookup: CDR1 SGHRS, CDR2 YFSETQ. CDR3 length: 15 residues. V was pared by 4 bases and J by 7 bases, with 9 bases of the junction left unmatched. The CDR3 DNA follows: TGCGCCAGCAGCCCTCGGACAGGGGGCGCGGGTGGCTACACCTTC. It is translated as CASSPRTGGAGGYTF.

This clone was counted a single time. The genes are TRBV7-2 and TRBJ2-3; 10 bases match TRBD2. CDR3 length: 15 amino acids. V lost 5 bases, J lost 6 bases, and 8 bases stayed unmatched. Germline-derived CDR1 and CDR2 are SGHTA and FQGNSA. The DNA of the CDR3 is TGTGCCAGCAGCCCGGCGGTTAGCGGGGGGGATACGCAGTATTTT. Its protein product is CASSPAVSGGDTQYF.

The chain employs TRBV2 and TRBJ2-7, with 11 bases fitting TRBD2. The germline CDR1 and CDR2 sequences are SNHLY and FYNNEI. The CDR3 runs to 15 residues. The V segment lost 6 bases and the J segment 7 bases; nucleotides outside the gene matches: 11. The DNA of the CDR3 is TGTGCCAGCAGCGATAGGGGACTAGCGGCAGAAGAGCAGTACTTC. Translated: CASSDRGLAAEEQYF.

V gene TRBV5-5 combines with J gene TRBJ1-1; TRBD1 is a possible D gene (6 bases). The V end was cut by 0 bases, the J end by 6 bases, with 15 bases between. This CDR3 region has 15 residues. Germline V gene lookup returns CDR1 SGHKS and CDR2 YYEKEE (reference sequence). As DNA, the CDR3 is TGTGCCAGCAGCTTGGGGCAGGGGTCTTGGGCTGAAGCTTTCTTT. Residues: CASSLGQGSWAEAFF.

The CDR3 DNA reads TGCGCCAGCAGCTTCGGGGACACGGGTTACGAGCAGTACTTC. This gives the protein CASSFGDTGYEQYF. The V call is TRBV5-1, the J call TRBJ2-7; tentatively, D is TRBD1 (6 bases). The CDR3 length is 14 residues. CDR1 is SGHRS, CDR2 YFSETQ, per germline. The V and J ends lost 2 bases and 4 bases respectively, with 13 bases between them.

In this sample, this clone turned up once. V is TRBV27 and J is TRBJ2-1; TRBD2 matches 13 bases. CDR1 is MNHEY and CDR2 is SMNVEV in the germline V gene (reference sequence). The junction had 8 bases not matched to a gene; V was cut back by 2 bases and J by 1 base. The CDR3 has 19 residues. CDR3: CASSLRRTSGRSSYNEQFF. CDR3 nucleotide sequence: TGTGCCAGCAGTTTAAGGAGGACTAGCGGGAGATCATCCTACAATGAGCAGTTCTTC.

The chain's CDR3 is CASSLSLAANTGELFF. In DNA form, the CDR3 reads TGTGCCAGCAGCTTATCACTAGCGGCAAACACCGGGGAGCTGTTTTTT. The V gene is TRBV11-2, the J gene TRBJ2-2; the match to TRBD2 covers 8 bases. The V gene end was trimmed by 2 bases and the J gene end by 2 bases; junction bases not matched to a gene: 4. CDR1 and CDR2 from the germline V gene are SGHAT and FQNNGV. The CDR3 has 16 residues.

A single count supports this clone. The chain has TRBV28 and TRBJ2-1; the match to TRBD2 covers 11 bases. Germline-derived CDR1 and CDR2 are MDHEN and SYDVKM. V shed 5 bases and J 7 bases; nucleotides not matched to a gene: 4. The CDR3 length is 14 residues. The DNA of the CDR3 is TGTGCCAGCAGTCCCGGGACTAGCGGTAATGAGCAGTTCTTC. It yields the protein CASSPGTSGNEQFF.

The rearrangement joins TRBV6-5 to TRBJ1-5; D is uncertain. There are 15 residues in the CDR3. Trimming shortened V by 6 bases and J by 0 bases, and 12 bases separated the two germline ends. The germline CDR1 and CDR2 sequences are MNHEY and SVGAGI. The CDR3 region has the DNA TGTGCCAGCAGAGATAATGGATATAGCAATCAGCCCCAGCATTTT. Translated: CASRDNGYSNQPQHF.

The rearrangement joins TRBV7-5 to TRBJ2-7. TRBV7-5 is recorded as a pseudogene. The CDR3 covers 14 residues. CDR3 loop: CARSLCPLTYEQYF. CDR3 DNA sequence: TGTGCCAGAAGCTTATGTCCGCTGACCTACGAGCAGTACTTC.